Listed below are T cell receptor beta chains from one sample, sequenced in a study of T cells after yellow fever vaccination. TCRdb reanalysed the 5' RACE reads using MiXCR and keeps one entry per CDR3 protein. Among 350,000 to 550,000 distinct CDR3 sequences listed, around a sixth were seen once. Sequencing used PBMCs, obtained before the yellow fever booster vaccination. The receptors stem from a man aged 18 to 35 who received the YFV17D yellow fever vaccine. The CDR3 runs from the conserved cysteine through the conserved F or W. Each record gives: V gene, clone size, D gene, J gene, CDR3 protein, CDR3 DNA. A D gene is named only where the DNA matches it firmly. Only part of the rows carry a size: once, few, many, or a class if the clone is expanded.

>TRBV6-1|many|.|TRBJ2-1
CASRYLGQVHNEQFF
TGTGCCAGCAGGTACCTGGGGCAGGTCCACAATGAGCAGTTCTTC
>TRBV25-1|.|TRBD1|TRBJ1-4
CASRDRGANEKLFF
TGTGCCAGCAGAGACAGGGGCGCTAATGAAAAACTGTTTTTT
>TRBV5-1|.|TRBD1|TRBJ2-2
CASGDRPNTGELFF
TGCGCCAGTGGGGACAGGCCGAACACCGGGGAGCTGTTTTTT
>TRBV21-1|.|.|TRBJ1-6
CAREAGLEPLHF
TGTGCCAGAGAGGCAGGGTTGGAACCCCTCCACTTT
>TRBV6-5|few|.|TRBJ2-5
CATSLVPRRQETQYF
TGTGCCACCTCCCTCGTTCCCAGGCGGCAAGAGACCCAGTACTTC
>TRBV7-3|.|TRBD1|TRBJ2-1
CASSLRTGTNEQFF
TGTGCCAGCAGCTTAAGGACAGGGACCAATGAGCAGTTCTTC
>TRBV6-2/TRBV6-3|.|.|TRBJ2-1
CATGVYEQFF
TGTGCCACCGGAGTTTATGAGCAGTTCTTC
>TRBV18|.|TRBD2|TRBJ2-1
CASSPSPAGGSWSYNEQFF
TGTGCCAGCTCACCCAGTCCAGCGGGGGGGTCCTGGAGCTACAATGAGCAGTTCTTC
>TRBV4-3|.|.|TRBJ1-2
CASSRERAYGYTF
TGCGCCAGCAGCCGGGAGAGGGCGTATGGCTACACCTTC
>TRBV27|.|TRBD2|TRBJ2-3
CASSSKELAGGTDTQYF
TGTGCCAGCAGTTCAAAAGAACTAGCGGGGGGCACAGATACGCAGTATTTT
>TRBV6-1|.|.|TRBJ1-5
CASSSTGMVFSNQPQHF
TGTGCCAGCAGTTCTACAGGGATGGTCTTTAGCAATCAGCCCCAGCATTTT
>TRBV4-3|.|.|TRBJ1-2
CASSPSQGRGYTF
TGCGCCAGCAGCCCGTCCCAGGGCCGGGGCTACACCTTC
>TRBV10-3|few|TRBD2|TRBJ2-3
CAISESSGDPNTQYF
TGTGCCATCAGTGAGTCGAGCGGGGACCCGAATACGCAGTATTTT
>TRBV19|few|.|TRBJ2-7
CASSRDGAYEQYF
TGTGCCAGTAGTAGGGACGGAGCCTACGAGCAGTACTTC
>TRBV5-4|.|.|TRBJ2-5
CASSPNPGQRFQETQYF
TGTGCCAGCAGCCCGAACCCCGGACAGCGTTTCCAAGAGACCCAGTACTTC
>TRBV7-9|.|TRBD1|TRBJ1-6
CASSQEGQINSPLHF
TGTGCCAGCAGCCAAGAGGGACAGATTAATTCACCCCTCCACTTT
>TRBV27|.|TRBD2|TRBJ2-1
CASTPTSGGYNEQFF
TGTGCCAGCACCCCAACTAGCGGGGGTTACAATGAGCAGTTCTTC
>TRBV20-1|few|.|TRBJ1-4
CSVLQNEKLFF
TGCAGTGTTTTACAAAATGAAAAACTGTTTTTT
>TRBV15|.|TRBD1|TRBJ2-5
CATSRGHLGQNQETQYF
TGTGCCACCAGCAGAGGCCATCTGGGACAGAACCAAGAGACCCAGTACTTC
>TRBV4-3|.|TRBD1|TRBJ2-1
CASSQWGQGRNEQFF
TGCGCCAGCAGCCAATGGGGACAGGGTAGGAATGAGCAGTTCTTC
>TRBV12-3/TRBV12-4|few|.|TRBJ2-3
CASSLRTSTDTQYF
TGTGCCAGCAGTTTAAGGACTAGCACAGATACGCAGTATTTT
>TRBV10-1|.|TRBD2|TRBJ2-1
CASSESSGGGAFNEQFF
TGCGCCAGCAGTGAGTCGAGTGGCGGGGGGGCGTTCAATGAGCAGTTCTTC
>TRBV29-1|.|.|TRBJ2-2
CSVNTGDRELFF
TGCAGCGTTAACACCGGAGACCGGGAGCTGTTTTTT
>TRBV14|few|.|TRBJ2-3
CASSRPGVDTQYF
TGTGCCAGCAGCCGCCCGGGGGTGGATACGCAGTATTTT
>TRBV21-1|.|.|TRBJ1-4
CASGILGRDATNEKLFF
TGTGCCAGCGGAATCCTTGGCAGGGATGCAACTAATGAAAAACTGTTTTTT
>TRBV6-5|many|.|TRBJ2-1
CASSANSGDQFF
TGTGCCAGCAGCGCGAATTCAGGGGACCAGTTCTTC